A single sample gave rise to the 32 T cell receptor beta chains below, sequenced in a study of shared clonotypes between healthy human individuals (dated by TCRdb to 2019 to 2021). The protocol used for the library was the immunoSEQ multiplex PCR assay. The immuneACCESS repertoire file appears here via TCRdb, limited to in-frame rearrangements. These files lack a portion of the clones; in checked studies, under half of the deficit traces to unresolved V genes, and the cause of the others is not known. This sample lists roughly 640,000 clones; around 97% were detected once. The top ten hold 0.045% to 0.07% of the sample. The material sequenced was naive CD4+ T cells sorted from blood. The cell subset or site label of this sample denotes: CD45RA+ positively selected. The receptor set was obtained from a woman in her 30s in good health.

V gene TRBV6-6 combines with J gene TRBJ2-5; D may be TRBD1 or TRBD2 (5 bases each). The length of the CDR3 is 15 residues. Trimming removed 4 bases at V and 4 bases at J, with 16 bases between. Germline V CDR1 and CDR2: MNHNY, SVGAGI (reference sequence). The CDR3 sequence is CASSSQGPEGETQYF. In DNA, the CDR3 is TGTGCCAGCAGTTCCCAGGGCCCAGAGGGAGAGACCCAGTACTTC.

J is TRBJ2-1 and V is TRBV18; D is perhaps TRBD1 (5 bases). The length of the CDR3 is 17 residues. Trimming left V 0 bases short and J 0 bases short, with 12 bases between. Germline CDR1 and CDR2: KGHSH and LQKENI. The CDR3 sequence: CASSPPQGSSSYNEQFF. The CDR3 nucleotides read TGTGCCAGCTCACCACCCCAGGGATCGAGCTCCTACAATGAGCAGTTCTTC.

The chain joins TRBV21-1 to TRBJ2-5; the D call in the table, TRBD2, was not verified against the DNA. TRBV21-1 is recorded as a pseudogene. This CDR3 has 14 residues. The CDR3 DNA reads as TGTGCCAGCAGCAACGTCGCGTTTTCGGAGACCCAGTACTTC. Amino acid sequence: CASSNVAFSETQYF.

The gene calls are TRBV11-2 and TRBJ1-1; maybe TRBD1 (6 bases). The CDR3 spans 15 residues. The germline CDR1 and CDR2 sequences are SGHAT and FQNNGV. V lost 1 base, J lost 4 bases, and 13 bases lay in between. CDR3 DNA sequence: TGTGCCAGCAGCTTAGTTCAGGGGAAGGGCACTGAAGCTTTCTTT. Its protein product is CASSLVQGKGTEAFF.

The sample holds one count of this clone. V and J are TRBV12-5 and TRBJ2-1; D gene ambiguous. The germline V and J ends were trimmed by 0 bases and 8 bases, with 23 bases remaining between them. This CDR3 contains 18 residues. Germline CDR1 and CDR2: LGHNT and FRNRAP. In nucleotides, the CDR3 is TGTGCTAGTGGTTTGGTACTAAGGTCACCCGGGCCGCTCCATGAGCAGTTCTTC. Translating it yields CASGLVLRSPGPLHEQFF.

The chain is built from TRBV19 and TRBJ2-7, with TRBD1 as a possible D gene (6 bases). CDR1 and CDR2 (germline): LNHDA, SQIVND (reference sequence). V lost 5 bases to trimming and J lost 0 bases, with 17 bases between them. The CDR3 sequence is 16 residues long. Here the CDR3 reads CASSSTGQGSSYEQYF. CDR3 sequence (DNA): TGTGCCAGTAGTTCTACAGGGCAAGGGAGCTCCTACGAGCAGTACTTC.

The chain recombines TRBV6-5 with TRBJ1-2; D gene unclear. This CDR3 is built from 13 residues. The germline CDR1 and CDR2 sequences are MNHEY and SVGAGI. V lost 5 bases and J lost 1, with 8 bases in between. CDR3 in amino acids: CASSPHLNYGYTF. DNA of the CDR3: TGTGCCAGCAGTCCACATCTTAACTATGGCTACACCTTC.

This rearrangement joins TRBV28 to TRBJ1-3; no clear D. Deletions cut 8 bases from V and 3 bases from J, with 11 bases between. The CDR3 length is 13 residues. Germline V gives CDR1 MDHEN, CDR2 SYDVKM. The CDR3 reads CASLEGLGNTIYF. As DNA, the CDR3 is TGTGCCAGCTTGGAAGGCCTTGGAAACACCATATATTTT.

The chain is built from TRBV27 and TRBJ2-2; TRBD1 matches 10 bases. Germline values: CDR1 MNHEY, CDR2 SMNVEV (reference sequence). The CDR3 has 18 amino acids. V shed 3 bases and J 1 base; nucleotides not matched to a gene: 8. The CDR3 spells CASSFPGTGAQNTGELFF. The DNA of the CDR3 is TGTGCCAGCAGTTTCCCCGGGACAGGGGCTCAGAACACCGGGGAGCTGTTTTTT.

The J gene is TRBJ2-7, the V gene TRBV6-5; 10 bases agree with TRBD2. The CDR3 extends over 13 amino acids. Trimming at V came to 5 bases and at J to 6 bases, leaving 4 bases not matched to a gene. Germline-derived CDR1 and CDR2 are MNHEY and SVGAGI. As DNA, the CDR3 is TGTGCCAGCAGTCCTAGCGGGAGAGGCGAGCAGTACTTC. This sequence encodes CASSPSGRGEQYF.

The chain combines TRBV11-2 with TRBJ1-1; 8 nucleotides align to TRBD1. The germline gives CDR1 SGHAT, CDR2 FQNNGV. V lost 2 bases, J lost 1 base, and 3 bases stayed unmatched. This CDR3 has 15 residues. CDR3 in amino acids: CASSLQGAANTEAFF. Here the CDR3 DNA reads TGTGCCAGCAGCTTACAGGGGGCGGCGAACACTGAAGCTTTCTTT.

V usage is TRBV27 and J usage is TRBJ1-4; D gene unclear. Germline CDR1 and CDR2: MNHEY and SMNVEV (reference sequence). Trimming stripped 5 bases from V and 3 bases from J, with 13 bases between. CDR3 length: 15 amino acids. CDR3 residues: CASSLRRTANEKLFF. The DNA of the CDR3 is TGTGCCAGCAGTCTGCGCCGGACTGCTAATGAAAAACTGTTTTTT.

The chain joins TRBV6-1 to TRBJ2-7, with 7 bases identical to TRBD2. This CDR3 has 12 amino acids. CDR1 is MNHNS and CDR2 is SASEGT in the germline V gene. V trimming: 8 bases; J trimming: 7 bases; junction bases outside the gene matches: 8. The CDR3 DNA sequence: TGTGCCAGCTGGTGGGAGGGCCGAGAGCAGTACTTC. It translates to CASWWEGREQYF.

This chain links TRBV2 with TRBJ1-2; D remains unclear. Germline CDR1 SNHLY, CDR2 FYNNEI. This CDR3 is 14 amino acids long. Trimming took 1 base from V and 5 from J, leaving 11 bases between them. The CDR3: CASSEDRLKYGYTF. The DNA of the CDR3 is TGTGCCAGCAGTGAAGATAGGCTCAAGTATGGCTACACCTTC.

The chain has TRBV5-1 and TRBJ2-2; 10 bases fit TRBD2. The V segment lost 7 bases and the J segment 7 bases; nucleotides outside the gene matches: 10. Per the germline V gene, CDR1 is SGHRS and CDR2 is YFSETQ. The CDR3 is 15 amino acids. DNA of the CDR3: TGCGCCAGCCAGTCCCTAGCGGGAGTTAGCGGGGAGCTGTTTTTT. Residues: CASQSLAGVSGELFF.

This chain joins TRBV19 and TRBJ1-4, with 10 bases that match TRBD1. The J segment lost 6 bases and the V segment lost 4 bases, leaving 5 bases of the junction unmatched. The CDR3 runs 15 residues. CDR1 and CDR2 from the germline V gene are LNHDA and SQIVND (reference sequence). The CDR3 spells CASSSPGTGDEKLFF. The CDR3 nucleotides are TGTGCCAGTAGTAGTCCCGGGACAGGGGATGAAAAACTGTTTTTT.

The chain couples TRBV10-2 to TRBJ2-3, with D perhaps being TRBD1 or TRBD2 (6 bases each). Trimming shortened V by 0 bases and J by 9 bases, and 16 bases separated the two germline ends. Per the germline V gene, CDR1 is WSHSY and CDR2 is SAAADI. The CDR3 length is 15 residues. The CDR3 reads CASSESRRGSGTQYF. The CDR3 DNA reads TGCGCCAGCAGTGAGTCGAGGAGGGGGAGTGGGACGCAGTATTTT.

The chain recombines TRBV27 with TRBJ1-2; TRBD1 matches 9 bases. Germline loops: CDR1 MNHEY, CDR2 SMNVEV (reference sequence). Trimming removed 6 bases from V and 4 bases from J; junction bases left unmatched: 9. The CDR3 has 15 residues. The CDR3 nucleotides read TGTGCCAGCAGGCCTATGGACAGGGGTACCTATGGCTACACCTTC. This encodes CASRPMDRGTYGYTF.

The chain carries TRBV27 and TRBJ2-6, with D tentatively TRBD2 (5 bases). The CDR3 sequence is 15 residues long. Germline CDR1 MNHEY, CDR2 SMNVEV (reference sequence). Deletions cut 2 bases from V and 2 bases from J, with 7 bases between. In nucleotides, the CDR3 is TGTGCCAGCAGTTTACGGGAAACTGGGGCCAACGTCCTGACTTTC. It encodes CASSLRETGANVLTF. Together with reference TRBV27 and TRBJ2-6, the CDR3 gives the full variable domain: EAQVTQNPRYLITVTGKKLTVTCSQNMNHEYMSWYRQDPGLGLRQIYYSMNVEVTDKGDVPEGYKVSRKEKRNFPLILESPSPNQTSLYFCASSLRETGANVLTFGAGSRLTVL.

This clone showed up just a few times. The rearrangement joins TRBV19 to TRBJ2-1; the D is unclear. The CDR3 covers 15 residues. The V end lost 10 bases, the J end lost 0 bases, and 16 bases lay between the germline ends. The germline V gene has CDR1 LNHDA and CDR2 SQIVND (reference sequence). CDR3 in DNA: TGTGCCACCAAGGGTCGGGCGATCTCCTACAATGAGCAGTTCTTC. Protein sequence: CATKGRAISYNEQFF. The variable domain in full, completed from reference TRBV19 and TRBJ2-1, reads DGGITQSPKYLFRKEGQNVTLSCEQNLNHDAMYWYRQDPGQGLRLIYYSQIVNDFQKGDIAEGYSVSREKKESFPLTVTSAQKNPTAFYLCATKGRAISYNEQFFGPGTRLTVL.

This sequence joins TRBV7-2 and TRBJ1-1, with 7 bases aligning to TRBD1. This CDR3 comprises 16 residues. Germline CDR1 and CDR2: SGHTA and FQGNSA. The V and J ends lost 3 bases and 1 base, in that order; junction bases with no gene match: 8. The CDR3 sequence is CASSFFGQETNTEAFF. The CDR3 nucleotides read TGTGCCAGCAGCTTCTTTGGACAGGAGACGAACACTGAAGCTTTCTTT. The full variable domain, in which reference TRBV7-2 and TRBJ1-1 provide the parts outside the CDR3, is GAGVSQSPSNKVTEKGKDVELRCDPISGHTALYWYRQSLGQGLEFLIYFQGNSAPDKSGLPSDRFSAERTGGSVSTLTIQRTQQEDSAVYLCASSFFGQETNTEAFFGQGTRLTVV.

As regards this clone: Sequence at one end of the junction differs from germline and may be a read error. V usage is TRBV18 and J usage is TRBJ1-3; 7 bases are shared with TRBD1. The V gene's germline CDR1 is KGHSH and CDR2 LQKENI. The CDR3 has 13 amino acids. The CDR3: CASFQSGSDRVYF. The CDR3 coding sequence is TGTGCCAGCTTCCAAAGCGGCTCCGACAGGGTTTACTTT.

This CDR3 reads CASGQNSYNEQFF. As DNA, the CDR3 is TGTGCCAGTGGACAGAACTCCTACAATGAGCAGTTCTTC. The V call is TRBV2, the J call TRBJ2-1, with D tentatively TRBD1 (6 bases). The CDR3 sequence is 13 residues long. The germline V gene has CDR1 SNHLY and CDR2 FYNNEI. V lost 9 bases to trimming and J lost 0 bases, with 9 bases between them.

V gene TRBV20-1 combines with J gene TRBJ2-5; 7 bases are a match to TRBD1. The last part of the DNA fits TRBJ2-7 better; the J call may be wrong. The V gene's germline CDR1 is DFQATT and CDR2 SNEGSKA (reference sequence). The CDR3 contains 11 residues. CDR3 nucleotide sequence: TGCAGTGCCCGACAGGGCTACGAGCAGTACTTC. This gives the protein CSARQGYEQYF.

V gene TRBV5-4 combines with J gene TRBJ2-3; D ambiguous. With 1 base removed from V and 6 bases from J, the gap between germline ends came to 21 bases. From germline, CDR1 is SGHNT and CDR2 YYREEE (reference sequence). There are 17 residues in the CDR3. CDR3 amino acids: CASSLSGHGSTRDTQYF. In DNA, the CDR3 is TGTGCCAGCAGCTTGTCCGGGCACGGAAGCACCCGGGATACGCAGTATTTT.

This rearrangement joins TRBV25-1 to TRBJ2-5, with 8 bases that match TRBD1. The J segment lost 5 bases and the V segment lost 9 bases, leaving 11 bases of the junction unmatched. Germline loops: CDR1 MGHDK, CDR2 SYGVNS. The CDR3 runs 14 residues. The CDR3 DNA reads as TGTGCCAGAGCCTCCGGGACAGGCTTGGAGACCCAGTACTTC. Translation gives CARASGTGLETQYF.

V gene TRBV2 combines with J gene TRBJ2-4; D is possibly TRBD1 or TRBD2 (5 bases each). The V end was cut by 4 bases, the J end by 9 bases, with 10 bases between. The germline V gene has CDR1 SNHLY and CDR2 FYNNEI. The CDR3 spans 12 residues. The CDR3 sequence: CASSGTGGIQYF. The CDR3 bases are TGTGCCAGCAGTGGAACAGGAGGCATTCAGTACTTC.

This clone has a single count. This sequence joins TRBV27 and TRBJ2-7; 8 bases are shared with TRBD2. The CDR3 loop spans 15 amino acids. V shed 5 bases and J 4 bases; nucleotides not matched to a gene: 10. Germline CDR1 reads MNHEY; CDR2 reads SMNVEV (reference sequence). The CDR3 sequence: CASSPTGLGVYEQYF. The CDR3, as DNA: TGTGCCAGCAGTCCCACGGGACTAGGGGTATACGAGCAGTACTTC.

The chain employs TRBV11-1 and TRBJ2-7; 7 bases map to TRBD1. J was trimmed by 3 bases and V by 4 bases; bases with no gene match: 6. The CDR3 is made up of 14 amino acids. CDR1 is SGHAT, CDR2 FQDESV, per germline (reference sequence). As DNA, the CDR3 is TGTGCCAGCAGCTATACAGGGGTTAGCTACGAGCAGTACTTC. Translated, it gives CASSYTGVSYEQYF. Together with reference TRBV11-1 and TRBJ2-7, the CDR3 gives the full variable domain: EAEVAQSPRYKITEKSQAVAFWCDPISGHATLYWYRQILGQGPELLVQFQDESVVDDSQLPKDRFSAERLKGVDSTLKIQPAELGDSAMYLCASSYTGVSYEQYFGPGTRLTVT.

V is TRBV7-2 and J is TRBJ2-5; D is unclear. The DNA end is a closer match to TRBJ2-7, so the J assignment may be wrong. This CDR3 is built from 14 residues. Germline V gene sequence: CDR1 SGHTA, CDR2 FQGNSA. CDR3 amino acids: CASTRSSNSYEQYF. CDR3 in DNA: TGTGCCAGCACCCGCTCGAGCAACTCCTACGAGCAGTACTTC.

The chain joins TRBV27 to TRBJ2-7, with 7 bases matching TRBD2. CDR1 is MNHEY and CDR2 is SMNVEV in the germline V gene (reference sequence). The CDR3 runs to 19 residues. The V and J ends lost 5 bases and 4 bases, in that order; junction bases with no gene match: 23. The CDR3 nucleotides read TGTGCCAGCAGTATCCTCCCCGGGGTTCGTTCTAGCGGTTCTTACGAGCAGTACTTC. It codes for CASSILPGVRSSGSYEQYF.

The chain combines TRBV20-1 with TRBJ1-2; 8 positions agree with TRBD1. The germline CDR1 and CDR2 sequences are DFQATT and SNEGSKA (reference sequence). The J segment lost 7 bases and the V segment lost 6 bases, leaving 4 bases of the junction unmatched. This CDR3 comprises 11 residues. The CDR3 coding sequence is TGCAGTGCCCAGGGGGCCGTTGGCTACACCTTC. As protein: CSAQGAVGYTF.